Below are 12 T cell receptor beta chains sequenced from a single sample in a study of shared clonotypes between healthy human individuals. Clones were read by immunoSEQ multiplex PCR, and TCRdb kept only the in-frame ones, dropping some. The sample contains about 610,000 clones, 95% to 98% of which appear only once. The sample was naive CD4+ T cells sorted from blood. Subset denoted: CD45RA+ positively selected. The receptors shown here come from a woman younger than 45 in good health.

Comment on this clone: Other DNA sequences from this sample encode an identical CDR3 as well. The chain couples TRBV18 to TRBJ2-5, with D unresolved. Trimming pared 3 bases from V and 2 bases from J, leaving 7 bases between. The germline CDR1 and CDR2 sequences are KGHSH and LQKENI. The CDR3 contains 13 residues. CDR3 bases: TGTGCCAGCTCACCTCCTGTTCAAGAGACCCAGTACTTC. As protein: CASSPPVQETQYF.

V gene TRBV4-1 combines with J gene TRBJ2-7; D perhaps matches TRBD2 (6 bases). In germline, CDR1 is MGHRA, CDR2 YSYEKL. Trimming cost V 0 bases and J 2 bases, with 11 bases left between them. The CDR3 runs to 15 residues. Written as DNA, the CDR3 is TGCGCCAGCAGCCAAGAGGCGGGATACGCCTACGAGCAGTACTTC. Translated: CASSQEAGYAYEQYF.

This chain uses TRBV19 with TRBJ2-1; D remains ambiguous. The CDR3 length is 15 residues. V shed 6 bases and J shed 3 bases, with 15 bases lying between them. Germline-derived CDR1 and CDR2 are LNHDA and SQIVND (reference sequence). The CDR3 spells CASRQMGYGYNEQFF. The CDR3 DNA reads as TGTGCCAGTAGGCAAATGGGATACGGCTACAATGAGCAGTTCTTC.

This chain links TRBV5-1 with TRBJ2-7; D is undetermined. V gave up 1 base and J gave up 0 bases, with 11 bases separating them. The CDR3 is made up of 15 amino acids. CDR1 SGHRS and CDR2 YFSETQ come from the germline V gene. CDR3 region: CASSLYNGPSYEQYF. Here the CDR3 DNA reads TGCGCCAGCAGCTTGTATAACGGCCCCTCCTACGAGCAGTACTTC.

This chain joins TRBV7-2 and TRBJ1-4, with D maybe TRBD1 (5 bases). This CDR3 has 17 residues. V was clipped by 2 bases and J by 8 bases, with 21 bases between them. Germline V gives CDR1 SGHTA, CDR2 FQGNSA. CDR3 DNA sequence: TGTGCCAGCAGCTTATTTGTGTCTGTAGGGACGGAAGAAAAACTGTTTTTT. Its translation is CASSLFVSVGTEEKLFF.

The chain has TRBV5-1 and TRBJ2-3; 7 nucleotides agree with TRBD2. The V gene end was trimmed by 3 bases and the J gene end by 0 bases; junction bases not matched to a gene: 7. The CDR3 runs 16 residues. In germline, CDR1 is SGHRS, CDR2 YFSETQ. CDR3 sequence reads: CASSWEGRRSTDTQYF. DNA for the CDR3: TGCGCCAGCAGCTGGGAGGGGCGGCGAAGCACAGATACGCAGTATTTT.

This chain links TRBV6-6 with TRBJ2-3, with D uncertain. This CDR3 is 16 amino acids long. Trimming removed 2 bases at V and 0 bases at J, with 12 bases between. The germline CDR1 and CDR2 sequences are MNHNY and SVGAGI (reference sequence). Here the CDR3 DNA reads TGTGCCAGCAGTTACGTGGTCGTAGCTAGCACAGATACGCAGTATTTT. It codes for CASSYVVVASTDTQYF.

In this sample, this clone turned up once. The rearrangement uses TRBV5-1 and TRBJ1-4, with 7 bases identical to TRBD1. Trimming at V came to 0 bases and at J to 8 bases, leaving 1 base not matched to a gene. The CDR3 loop spans 13 amino acids. Germline V gene lookup returns CDR1 SGHRS and CDR2 YFSETQ. In DNA form, the CDR3 reads TGCGCCAGCAGCTTGGTGACAGGGGAAAAACTGTTTTTT. Protein: CASSLVTGEKLFF.

V gene TRBV2 combines with J gene TRBJ2-3; TRBD2 matches 12 bases. The CDR3 totals 16 residues. The germline V gene has CDR1 SNHLY and CDR2 FYNNEI. After removal of 6 bases from V and 2 bases from J, the junction contained 6 bases not matched to a gene. CDR3 region: CASRVGLAGFTDTQYF. The CDR3 coding sequence is TGTGCCAGCAGAGTCGGACTAGCGGGGTTCACAGATACGCAGTATTTT.

The chain links TRBV27 to TRBJ2-7, with no clear D. CDR3 length equals 14 residues. Germline V CDR1 and CDR2: MNHEY, SMNVEV (reference sequence). V was cut by 4 bases and J by 5 bases, with 15 bases left in between. The CDR3 spells CASSWRKGRDEQYF. CDR3 in DNA: TGTGCCAGCAGTTGGAGAAAGGGTCGGGACGAGCAGTACTTC.

V and J are TRBV19 and TRBJ1-2; D not resolved. Trimming took off 7 bases at V and 5 bases at J, with 14 bases between the two ends. Germline V gene sequence: CDR1 LNHDA, CDR2 SQIVND (reference sequence). This CDR3 is built from 13 residues. For the CDR3, the DNA is TGTGCCAGTAATACCCGCTCAGTATATGGCTACACCTTC. Protein sequence: CASNTRSVYGYTF.

The J gene is TRBJ2-5, the V gene TRBV5-6; 11 nucleotides match TRBD1. Germline V lookup: CDR1 SGHDT, CDR2 YYEEEE. The CDR3 runs to 15 residues. Trimming at V came to 1 base and at J to 5 bases, leaving 4 bases not matched to a gene. CDR3 bases: TGTGCCAGCAGCTTGCGGACAGGGGGCGTGGAGACCCAGTACTTC. Translating it yields CASSLRTGGVETQYF.